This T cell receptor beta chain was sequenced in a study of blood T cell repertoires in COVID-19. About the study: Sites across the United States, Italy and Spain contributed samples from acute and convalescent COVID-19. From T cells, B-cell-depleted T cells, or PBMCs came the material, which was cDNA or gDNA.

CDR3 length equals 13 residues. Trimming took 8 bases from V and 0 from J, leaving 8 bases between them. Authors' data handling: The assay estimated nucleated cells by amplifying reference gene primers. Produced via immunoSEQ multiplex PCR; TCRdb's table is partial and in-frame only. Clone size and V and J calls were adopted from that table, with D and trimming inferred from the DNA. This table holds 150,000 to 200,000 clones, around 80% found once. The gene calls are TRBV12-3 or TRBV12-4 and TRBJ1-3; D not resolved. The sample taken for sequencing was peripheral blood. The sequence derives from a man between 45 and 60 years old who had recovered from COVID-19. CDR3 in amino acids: CASGLASGNTIYF. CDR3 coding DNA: TGTGCCAGCGGGCTCGCCTCTGGAAACACCATATATTTT.